This TCR delta chain was obtained from a study of γδ T cells in repeated Plasmodium falciparum infection. Trimming shortened V by 2 bases and J by 12 bases, and 52 bases separated the two germline ends. CDR1 is TSWWSYY, CDR2 QGS, per germline. The CDR3 is made up of 26 amino acids. This clone was observed a handful of times. TCRdb's protein, taken from a much larger clone, differs from this DNA's translation at residue 13, likely owing to a read error; the protein displayed comes from the DNA. Vgamma9/Vdelta2+ and Vdelta2-negative gammadelta T cells were flow-sorted from PBMC for bulk sequencing. TCRdb fed the multiplex PCR reads to CATT. The sample has 90,000 to 95,000 delta-chain clones; over 0.9% are singletons.

The rearrangement joins TRDV1 to TRDJ2; D might be TRDD2 or TRDD3, each matching 5 bases. TCRdb leaves out the J gene; it was filled in here by matching the DNA to germline. Specimen: gamma-delta T cells from blood. The origin of this receptor is a pool of human donors (malaria-infected and uninfected, not separated). The CDR3 bases are TGTGCTCTTGGGGAAAAGCCCGCCGACGGGGCCTACCAACGATGGTTCGGGATCCGGGACAGTAGGGAACTCTTCTTT. Its translation: CALGEKPADGAYQRWFGIRDSRELFF.